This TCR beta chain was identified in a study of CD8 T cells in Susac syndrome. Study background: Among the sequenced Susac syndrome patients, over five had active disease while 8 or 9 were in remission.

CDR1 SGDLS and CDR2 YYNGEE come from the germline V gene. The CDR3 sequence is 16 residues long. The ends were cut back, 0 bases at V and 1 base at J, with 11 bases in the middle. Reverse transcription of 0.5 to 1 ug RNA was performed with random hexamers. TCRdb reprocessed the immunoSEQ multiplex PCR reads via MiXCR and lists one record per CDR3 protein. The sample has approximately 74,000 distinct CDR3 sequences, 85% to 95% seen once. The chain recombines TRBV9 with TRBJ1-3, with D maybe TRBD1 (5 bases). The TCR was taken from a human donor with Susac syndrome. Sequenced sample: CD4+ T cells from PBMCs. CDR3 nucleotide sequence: TGTGCCAGCAGCGTAGCCCCCCCAGGGTCTGGAAACACCATATATTTT. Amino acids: CASSVAPPGSGNTIYF.